The 18 T cell receptor beta chains presented below share a single source sample, sequenced in a study of T-cell reconstitution after alpha-beta-depleted transplantation in children. Molecular barcoding with unique molecular identifiers was used for the TCRbeta library. Via MiXCR, TCRdb re-called the PCR reads, giving one row per CDR3 protein. In the table there are some 290,000 distinct CDR3 sequences, roughly 9.5% of which are singletons. Sequencing was performed on PBMCs from the stem cell graft donor, taken from the stem cell graft. The receptors come from a human donor who donated a stem cell graft to a child with SCID.

On this clonotype itself: This could be a read error, since a much larger clone is one nucleotide away. The chain uses TRBV20-1 and TRBJ2-7; TRBD1 aligns across 7 bases. In germline, CDR1 is DFQATT, CDR2 SNEGSKA (reference sequence). The V segment lost 6 bases and the J segment 3 bases; nucleotides outside the gene matches: 11. This CDR3 has 14 residues. CDR3 nucleotide sequence: TGCAGTGCGGACGGACAGGAACTCAACTACGAGCAGTACTTC. It encodes CSADGQELNYEQYF.

This chain connects TRBV7-8 to TRBJ1-5; D uncertain. The V gene lost 6 bases and the J gene lost 8 bases, with 14 bases spanning the gap. Germline V gives CDR1 SGHVS, CDR2 FQNEAQ. The CDR3 is 13 residues long. The chain's CDR3 is CASRDAGSEPQHF. DNA for the CDR3: TGTGCCAGCAGGGACGCGGGTAGCGAGCCCCAGCATTTT.

This chain links TRBV6-4 with TRBJ2-1, with D hard to call. Germline lookup yields CDR1 MRHNA and CDR2 SNTAGT. The CDR3 contains 15 residues. The ends were cut back, 4 bases at V and 2 bases at J, with 12 bases in the middle. The chain's CDR3 is CASSVSGTPYNEQFF. The CDR3 DNA sequence: TGTGCCAGCAGTGTATCAGGTACGCCCTACAATGAGCAGTTCTTC.

This clonotype has just a few counts. The chain is built from TRBV12-3 or TRBV12-4 and TRBJ2-5; a possible D gene is TRBD1 (6 bases). The CDR3 is 14 amino acids. Trimming left V 2 bases short and J 4 bases short, with 11 bases between. CDR3 nucleotide sequence: TGTGCCAGCAGTTTACTGGGGGCAGTAGAGACCCAGTACTTC. Translated: CASSLLGAVETQYF.

At least ten counts were recorded for this clonotype. This sequence joins TRBV5-1 and TRBJ1-2, with 12 bases lining up with TRBD1. CDR1 and CDR2 (germline): SGHRS, YFSETQ. CDR3 size: 17 residues. V gave up 4 bases and J gave up 0 bases; unmatched junction bases: 7. The CDR3 DNA reads TGCGCCAGCAGCGCCCCGGGACAGGGGGCAGCTAACTATGGCTACACCTTC. It encodes CASSAPGQGAANYGYTF.

This rearrangement joins TRBV12-3 or TRBV12-4 to TRBJ1-1; D uncertain. V lost 6 bases, J lost 1 base, and 9 bases lay in between. The CDR3 contains 13 residues. The chain's CDR3 is CASSYNRNTEAFF. The CDR3 DNA reads as TGTGCCAGCAGCTACAACAGGAACACTGAAGCTTTCTTT.

The sample holds many counts of this clonotype. The gene calls are TRBV20-1 and TRBJ2-5, with no clear D. Germline CDR1 and CDR2: DFQATT and SNEGSKA (reference sequence). The V gene lost 5 bases and the J gene lost 5 bases, with 3 bases spanning the gap. This CDR3 region has 9 residues. CDR3 nucleotide sequence: TGCAGTGCTCCGGAGACCCAGTACTTC. Protein product: CSAPETQYF.

This clonotype has more than one count but fewer than ten. In DNA form, the CDR3 reads TGCGCCAGCAGTACAGAGGGAAACATTCAGTACTTC. Encoded protein: CASSTEGNIQYF. This sequence joins TRBV5-1 and TRBJ2-4; tentative D call: TRBD2 (5 bases). The CDR3 covers 12 residues. V lost 5 bases, J lost 6 bases, and 9 bases lay in between. CDR1 and CDR2 from the germline V gene are SGHRS and YFSETQ.

This clonotype was seen ten or more times. Here the CDR3 reads CASSGTGTDTQYF. CDR3 coding DNA: TGTGCCAGCTCGGGGACAGGCACAGATACGCAGTATTTT. The gene calls are TRBV18 and TRBJ2-3, with 7 bases matching TRBD1. The CDR3 is made up of 13 amino acids. Germline loops: CDR1 KGHSH, CDR2 LQKENI. Trimming took 6 bases from V and 1 from J; bases not matched to a gene: 1. The whole variable domain, filled in from reference TRBV18 and TRBJ2-3, reads NAGVMQNPRHLVRRRGQEARLRCSPMKGHSHVYWYRQLPEEGLKFMVYLQKENIIDESGMPKERFSAEFPKEGPSILRIQQVVRGDSAAYFCASSGTGTDTQYFGPGTRLTVL.

J is TRBJ2-1 and V is TRBV20-1, with D tentatively TRBD1 or TRBD2 (5 bases each). Trimming removed 3 bases from V and 4 bases from J, with 16 bases in between. Germline CDR1 DFQATT, CDR2 SNEGSKA (reference sequence). The length of the CDR3 is 15 residues. The CDR3 protein is CSARDSGIGYNEQFF. As DNA, the CDR3 is TGCAGTGCTAGGGACTCAGGGATAGGGTACAATGAGCAGTTCTTC.

In this sample, this clonotype turned up many times. The gene calls are TRBV6-1 and TRBJ2-7, with a possible D match to TRBD2 (7 bases). V shed 3 bases and J shed 2 bases, with 11 bases lying between them. Germline CDR1 is MNHNS and CDR2 is SASEGT. CDR3 length: 14 amino acids. Here the CDR3 DNA reads TGTGCCAGCAGTGATCTAGGGGGGGCCTACGAGCAGTACTTC. Amino acids: CASSDLGGAYEQYF.

This clonotype was counted at least ten times. The genes are TRBV11-2 and TRBJ2-7, with D possibly matching TRBD2 (5 bases). V lost 1 base, J lost 7 bases, and 14 bases lay in between. Germline V CDR1 and CDR2: SGHAT, FQNNGV. The CDR3 spans 14 residues. CDR3 nucleotides: TGTGCCAGCAGCTTAGCGCTATACAGAGGGGAGCAGTACTTC. Translation: CASSLALYRGEQYF.

This clonotype was picked up many times. The J gene is TRBJ2-7, the V gene TRBV6-1; 7 nucleotides align to TRBD2. Trimming took 8 bases from V and 2 from J; bases not matched to a gene: 12. The CDR3 is made up of 15 amino acids. Germline V gene lookup returns CDR1 MNHNS and CDR2 SASEGT. CDR3 bases: TGTGCCAGCCAATCCTCGGGGGGACTTACCTACGAGCAGTACTTC. Its protein product is CASQSSGGLTYEQYF.

A few counts support this clonotype. V usage is TRBV2 and J usage is TRBJ2-3; 8 bases are shared with TRBD2. The V segment lost 8 bases and the J segment 4 bases; nucleotides outside the gene matches: 8. The CDR3 is made up of 14 amino acids. Germline loops: CDR1 SNHLY, CDR2 FYNNEI. Here the CDR3 reads CASGREGVADTQYF. The CDR3 DNA reads TGTGCCAGCGGCCGGGAGGGGGTCGCAGATACGCAGTATTTT.

The V gene is TRBV7-9, the J gene TRBJ1-2, with D unresolved. The ends were cut back, 1 base at V and 5 bases at J, with 8 bases in the middle. Germline V gene data show CDR1 as SEHNR and CDR2 as FQNEAQ (reference sequence). The CDR3 runs 13 residues. The CDR3 DNA follows: TGTGCCAGCAGCTTAGATGGTTCATATGGCTACACCTTC. This encodes CASSLDGSYGYTF. The full variable domain, its missing parts supplied by reference TRBV7-9 and TRBJ1-2, is DTGVSQNPRHKITKRGQNVTFRCDPISEHNRLYWYRQTLGQGPEFLTYFQNEAQLEKSRLLSDRFSAERPKGSFSTLEIQRTEQGDSAMYLCASSLDGSYGYTFGSGTRLTVV.

This clonotype was seen more than once but under ten times. The rearrangement joins TRBV18 to TRBJ2-3; D gene ambiguous. This CDR3 has 16 residues. Germline V gives CDR1 KGHSH, CDR2 LQKENI. Trimming removed 0 bases at V and 1 base at J, with 11 bases between. CDR3 in amino acids: CASSPPTSLGTDTQYF. CDR3 coding DNA: TGTGCCAGCTCACCACCAACCAGCCTTGGCACAGATACGCAGTATTTT.

This clonotype has ten or more counts. The CDR3 is CASKFSSTDTQYF. The CDR3 nucleotides are TGCGCCAGCAAATTTTCCAGCACAGATACGCAGTATTTT. The gene calls are TRBV5-1 and TRBJ2-3; D is unresolved. The V and J ends lost 6 bases and 0 bases respectively, with 8 bases between them. This CDR3 region has 13 residues. Germline V gene sequence: CDR1 SGHRS, CDR2 YFSETQ.

This clonotype was picked up a small number of times. The chain links TRBV12-3 or TRBV12-4 to TRBJ1-3, with a possible D match to TRBD1 (5 bases). V was clipped by 5 bases and J by 4 bases, with 12 bases between them. The length of the CDR3 is 14 residues. For the CDR3, the DNA is TGTGCCAGCAGTACCACGGGACGGGGAAACACCATATATTTT. Translated: CASSTTGRGNTIYF.